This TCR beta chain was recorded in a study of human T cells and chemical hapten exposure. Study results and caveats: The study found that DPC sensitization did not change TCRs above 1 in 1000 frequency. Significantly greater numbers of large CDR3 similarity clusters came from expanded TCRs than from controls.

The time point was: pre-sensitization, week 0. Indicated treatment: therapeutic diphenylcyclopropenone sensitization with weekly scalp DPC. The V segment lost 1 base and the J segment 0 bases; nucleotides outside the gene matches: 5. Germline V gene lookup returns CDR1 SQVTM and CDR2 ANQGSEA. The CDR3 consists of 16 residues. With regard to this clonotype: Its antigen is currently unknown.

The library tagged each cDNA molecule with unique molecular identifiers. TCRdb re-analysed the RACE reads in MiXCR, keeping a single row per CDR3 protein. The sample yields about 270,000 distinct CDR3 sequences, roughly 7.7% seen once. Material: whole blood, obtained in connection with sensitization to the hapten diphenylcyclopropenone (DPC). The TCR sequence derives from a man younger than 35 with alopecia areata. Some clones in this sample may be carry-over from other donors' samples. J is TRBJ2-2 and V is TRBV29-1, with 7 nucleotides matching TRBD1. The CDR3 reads CSVEGDRESNTGELFF. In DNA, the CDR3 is TGCAGCGTTGAAGGAGACAGGGAATCGAACACCGGGGAGCTGTTTTTT.